A selection of T cell receptor beta chains follows, all from one sample in a study of blood T cell repertoires in COVID-19. The protocol was immunoSEQ multiplex PCR, while the TCRdb copy is restricted to in-frame clones and leaves out a portion. Among some 200,000 clones listed, about 80% were seen once. Input material: PBMCs or T cells enriched from blood (not recorded which). These TCRs come from a woman in her 40s with acute COVID-19. The conserved cysteine and the conserved F or W are not part of the CDR3 here. Fields, in order: J gene, V gene, D gene, CDR3 protein. The D gene is left open where the match is weak.

j_call: TRBJ1-5
v_call: TRBV10-3
d_call: NA
cdr3_aa: AISGGDNQPQH

j_call: TRBJ1-1
v_call: TRBV29-1
d_call: NA
cdr3_aa: SVRGGVTEAF

j_call: TRBJ2-5
v_call: TRBV6-6
d_call: TRBD2
cdr3_aa: ASSYPPGGVETQY

j_call: TRBJ2-3
v_call: TRBV30
d_call: NA
cdr3_aa: AWSPGADTQY

j_call: TRBJ1-5
v_call: TRBV19
d_call: NA
cdr3_aa: ASSIYGSGNQPQH

j_call: TRBJ1-2
v_call: TRBV7-8
d_call: TRBD1
cdr3_aa: ASSLRTGAEGYT

j_call: TRBJ1-1
v_call: TRBV28
d_call: NA
cdr3_aa: ASSLNQGRAF

j_call: TRBJ1-1
v_call: TRBV5-6
d_call: NA
cdr3_aa: ASSTRTGGTPEAF

j_call: TRBJ1-2
v_call: TRBV3-1/TRBV3-2
d_call: TRBD1
cdr3_aa: ASNYPGQGFYGYT

j_call: TRBJ2-7
v_call: TRBV4-1
d_call: TRBD2
cdr3_aa: ASSLNIAGVVHEQY

j_call: TRBJ1-2
v_call: TRBV6-5
d_call: NA
cdr3_aa: ASSQAGGGYT

j_call: TRBJ1-5
v_call: TRBV4-2
d_call: TRBD1
cdr3_aa: ASSQTGTANQPQH

j_call: TRBJ1-1
v_call: TRBV20-1
d_call: NA
cdr3_aa: SARKQGKAF

j_call: TRBJ2-7
v_call: TRBV19
d_call: TRBD2
cdr3_aa: ASSFSSGAYEQY

j_call: TRBJ2-6
v_call: TRBV2
d_call: NA
cdr3_aa: ATRPRMANVLT

j_call: TRBJ2-2
v_call: TRBV15
d_call: TRBD2
cdr3_aa: ATSRVGAGGPAGELF

j_call: TRBJ2-7
v_call: TRBV19
d_call: TRBD1
cdr3_aa: ASSQGVSREQY

j_call: TRBJ2-2
v_call: TRBV29-1
d_call: NA
cdr3_aa: SVASFGELF

j_call: TRBJ2-7
v_call: TRBV19
d_call: NA
cdr3_aa: ASSILASGHKTYEQY

j_call: TRBJ2-7
v_call: TRBV19
d_call: NA
cdr3_aa: ASSNHKSGASGAYEQY

j_call: TRBJ1-1
v_call: TRBV3-1/TRBV3-2
d_call: NA
cdr3_aa: ASSQRAMNTEAF

j_call: TRBJ2-7
v_call: TRBV11-2
d_call: TRBD1
cdr3_aa: ASSSGQPGAYEQY

j_call: TRBJ2-3
v_call: TRBV20-1
d_call: TRBD2
cdr3_aa: SASNLAGAAQY

j_call: TRBJ1-2
v_call: TRBV19
d_call: NA
cdr3_aa: ASSISQGYFDYT

j_call: TRBJ1-2
v_call: TRBV5-4
d_call: TRBD1
cdr3_aa: ASRRAGGTYGYT

j_call: TRBJ1-4
v_call: TRBV27
d_call: TRBD1
cdr3_aa: ASSWDRSNEKLF

j_call: TRBJ1-2
v_call: TRBV7-2
d_call: NA
cdr3_aa: ASSPRGGTSYGYT

j_call: TRBJ1-2
v_call: TRBV23-1
d_call: TRBD1
cdr3_aa: ASSYPRGANGYT

j_call: TRBJ1-3
v_call: TRBV11-2
d_call: TRBD1
cdr3_aa: ASSATGGHSGNTIY

j_call: TRBJ2-7
v_call: TRBV2
d_call: TRBD1
cdr3_aa: ASNVGTGGEQY

j_call: TRBJ2-5
v_call: TRBV3-1/TRBV3-2
d_call: TRBD2
cdr3_aa: ASSPVTSGPQETQY

j_call: TRBJ1-2
v_call: TRBV5-1
d_call: NA
cdr3_aa: ASSASGEDGYT

j_call: TRBJ2-1
v_call: TRBV19
d_call: TRBD2
cdr3_aa: ASSIVAGAYNEQF

j_call: TRBJ1-6
v_call: TRBV19
d_call: TRBD1
cdr3_aa: ASSGTGHSPLH

j_call: TRBJ1-2
v_call: TRBV6-6
d_call: TRBD1
cdr3_aa: ASSAQGAGGYT

j_call: TRBJ1-1
v_call: TRBV20-1
d_call: TRBD1
cdr3_aa: SASLFGTGAF

j_call: TRBJ2-5
v_call: TRBV2
d_call: TRBD2
cdr3_aa: ASTRGSGRQETQY

j_call: TRBJ2-3
v_call: TRBV24-1
d_call: TRBD2
cdr3_aa: ATSARRGLAGADTQY

j_call: TRBJ1-6
v_call: TRBV7-9
d_call: TRBD1
cdr3_aa: ASSRDSDNSPLH

j_call: TRBJ2-6
v_call: TRBV5-4
d_call: NA
cdr3_aa: ASSHPGLAYSGANVLT

j_call: TRBJ2-2
v_call: TRBV9
d_call: NA
cdr3_aa: ASSVGSGQMAGELF

j_call: TRBJ2-1
v_call: TRBV6-5
d_call: TRBD1
cdr3_aa: ASSFRDRAYNEQF

j_call: TRBJ2-7
v_call: TRBV18
d_call: TRBD1
cdr3_aa: ASSPTGGTPMYEQY

j_call: TRBJ1-1
v_call: TRBV10-1
d_call: NA
cdr3_aa: ASSDGVANTEAF

j_call: TRBJ2-3
v_call: TRBV7-3
d_call: TRBD2
cdr3_aa: ASSPSGGPPDMSTQY

j_call: TRBJ2-3
v_call: TRBV30
d_call: NA
cdr3_aa: AWSVGALRAADTQY

j_call: TRBJ1-1
v_call: TRBV6-1
d_call: NA
cdr3_aa: ASSEARGMNTEAF

j_call: TRBJ1-4
v_call: TRBV28
d_call: TRBD1
cdr3_aa: ASSPWDRGNEKLF

j_call: TRBJ1-5
v_call: TRBV28
d_call: NA
cdr3_aa: ASSPRGVRGNQPQH

j_call: TRBJ1-2
v_call: TRBV5-8
d_call: NA
cdr3_aa: ASSFGRGNYGYT

j_call: TRBJ2-5
v_call: TRBV30
d_call: NA
cdr3_aa: AWTQTGTQY

j_call: TRBJ2-2
v_call: TRBV7-3
d_call: NA
cdr3_aa: ASSSAGTQNTGELF

j_call: TRBJ1-1
v_call: TRBV6-5
d_call: NA
cdr3_aa: ASSALRNTEAF

j_call: TRBJ1-1
v_call: TRBV7-3
d_call: TRBD1
cdr3_aa: ASSTGTGSTEAF

j_call: TRBJ1-5
v_call: TRBV6-2/TRBV6-3
d_call: TRBD1
cdr3_aa: ASSYGRTGYGQPQH